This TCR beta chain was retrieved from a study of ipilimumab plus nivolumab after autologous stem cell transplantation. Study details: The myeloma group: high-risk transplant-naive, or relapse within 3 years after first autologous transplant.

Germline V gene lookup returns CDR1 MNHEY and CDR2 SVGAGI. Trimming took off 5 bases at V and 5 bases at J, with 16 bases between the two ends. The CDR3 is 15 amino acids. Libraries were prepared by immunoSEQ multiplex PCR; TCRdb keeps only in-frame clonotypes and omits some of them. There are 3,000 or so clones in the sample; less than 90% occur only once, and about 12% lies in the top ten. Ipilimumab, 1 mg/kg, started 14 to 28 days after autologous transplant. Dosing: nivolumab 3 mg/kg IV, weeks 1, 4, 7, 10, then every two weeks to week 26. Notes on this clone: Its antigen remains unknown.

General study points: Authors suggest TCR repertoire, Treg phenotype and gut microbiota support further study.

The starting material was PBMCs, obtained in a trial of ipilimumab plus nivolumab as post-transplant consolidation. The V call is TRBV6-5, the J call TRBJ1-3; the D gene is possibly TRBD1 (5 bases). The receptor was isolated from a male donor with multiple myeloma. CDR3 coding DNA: TGTGCCAGCAGTGACTTTCAGGGCCGAAGAAACACCATATATTTT. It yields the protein CASSDFQGRRNTIYF.